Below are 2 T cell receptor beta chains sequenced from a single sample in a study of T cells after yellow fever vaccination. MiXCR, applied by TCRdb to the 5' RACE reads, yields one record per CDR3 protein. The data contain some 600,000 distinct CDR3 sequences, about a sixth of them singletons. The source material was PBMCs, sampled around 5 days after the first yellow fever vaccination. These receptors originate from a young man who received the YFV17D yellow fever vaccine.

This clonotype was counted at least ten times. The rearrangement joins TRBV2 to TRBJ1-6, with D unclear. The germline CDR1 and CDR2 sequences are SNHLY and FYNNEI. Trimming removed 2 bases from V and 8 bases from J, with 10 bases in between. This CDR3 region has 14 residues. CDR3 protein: CASSENGSYSPLHF. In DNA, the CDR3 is TGTGCCAGCAGTGAAAACGGCTCCTATTCACCCCTCCACTTT.

CDR3 protein: CASTTTGGTEAFF. The CDR3 nucleotides read TGTGCCAGCACGACGACAGGGGGAACTGAAGCTTTCTTT. The chain links TRBV12-3 or TRBV12-4 to TRBJ1-1, with 9 bases aligning to TRBD1. The CDR3 runs to 13 residues. J gave up 5 bases and V 7 bases, and 5 bases lay outside the gene matches.